This entry concerns a single T cell receptor beta chain. Its antigen remains unidentified. Germline values: CDR1 SGHDN, CDR2 FVKESK. Trimming took 3 bases from V and 5 from J, leaving 16 bases between them. There are 15 residues in the CDR3. 60 Vbeta and 13 Jbeta primers were used in PCR. Using immunoSEQ multiplex PCR, the repertoire was profiled, and TCRdb retains in-frame clones only, with some absent. This sample has roughly 120,000 clones, with over 60% found just once. The sample comes from a study of cytomegalovirus exposure and HLA in healthy donors. Points from the study as a whole: In a later analysis, several top co-occurrence clusters appeared linked to parvovirus B19, influenza, CMV and Epstein-Barr virus. The study found most TCR sequences rare, yet found some public TCRs in many donors.

The clonotype was recovered from a woman aged 55-70 years in good health and CMV-seropositive. This rearrangement joins TRBV14 to TRBJ2-5, with D possibly being TRBD1 (6 bases). The sample was PBMCs. CDR3 sequence (DNA): TGTGCCAGCAGCCAGTGGGGCACAGGGAAGGAGACCCAGTACTTC. Translated: CASSQWGTGKETQYF.